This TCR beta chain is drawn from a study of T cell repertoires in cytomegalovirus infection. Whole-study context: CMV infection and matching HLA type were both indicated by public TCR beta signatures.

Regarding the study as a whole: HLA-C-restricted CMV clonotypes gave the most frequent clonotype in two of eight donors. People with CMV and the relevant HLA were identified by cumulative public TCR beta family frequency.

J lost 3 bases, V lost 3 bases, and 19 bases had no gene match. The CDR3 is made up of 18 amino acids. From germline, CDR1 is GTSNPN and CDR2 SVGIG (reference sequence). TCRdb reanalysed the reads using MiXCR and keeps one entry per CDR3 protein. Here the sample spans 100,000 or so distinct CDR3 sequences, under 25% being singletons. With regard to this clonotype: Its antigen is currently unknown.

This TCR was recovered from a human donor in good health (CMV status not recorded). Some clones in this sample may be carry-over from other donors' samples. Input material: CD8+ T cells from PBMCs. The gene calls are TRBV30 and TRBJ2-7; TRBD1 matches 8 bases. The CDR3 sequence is CAWSAEGWTGKARYEQYF. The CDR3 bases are TGTGCCTGGAGCGCCGAGGGCTGGACAGGGAAGGCGCGCTACGAGCAGTACTTC.